These T cell receptor beta chains were read from a single sample in a study of T-cell reconstitution after alpha-beta-depleted transplantation in children. TCRdb fed the PCR reads into MiXCR, producing one record per CDR3 protein. This table has 85,000 to 120,000 distinct CDR3 sequences, around 6% appearing once. The source material was PBMCs, mostly from graft donor cells, sampled 60 days after TCRalphabeta/CD19-depleted stem cell transplant. Every receptor here comes from a female patient between 2 and 15 years old who had a stem cell transplant for Fanconi anemia, so the T cells may come from the graft donor. The CDR3 runs from the conserved cysteine through the conserved F or W. The D gene is left open where the match is weak. Not all rows give a size; the values are once, few, many and, for expanded clones, a class.

abundance	j_gene	v_gene	d_gene	CDR3aa	CDR3nt
.	TRBJ2-7	TRBV20-1	TRBD2	CSARGRVHEQYF	TGCAGTGCTCGAGGGAGGGTTCACGAGCAGTACTTC
many	TRBJ2-7	TRBV5-1	.	CASSRQSLSYEQYF	TGCGCCAGCAGCCGACAGTCACTTTCCTACGAGCAGTACTTC
.	TRBJ2-5	TRBV6-5	TRBD1	CASSYRDRVETQYF	TGTGCCAGCAGTTACAGGGACAGGGTTGAGACCCAGTACTTC
many	TRBJ2-2	TRBV7-2	.	CASSRAGRELFF	TGTGCCAGCAGCAGAGCAGGGAGGGAGCTGTTTTTT
many	TRBJ2-7	TRBV20-1	TRBD2	CSAITSGSYEQYF	TGCAGTGCTATTACTAGCGGCTCCTACGAGCAGTACTTC
few	TRBJ1-1	TRBV28	.	CASSLIAGQSTEAFF	TGTGCCAGCAGTTTAATCGCGGGCCAGAGCACTGAAGCTTTCTTT
many	TRBJ1-2	TRBV10-3	.	CAISESGVYGYTF	TGTGCCATCAGTGAGTCGGGGGTCTATGGCTACACCTTC
many	TRBJ2-2	TRBV7-3	.	CASSLTPNTGELFF	TGTGCCAGCAGCTTAACTCCGAACACCGGGGAGCTGTTTTTT
many	TRBJ2-7	TRBV18	.	CASSPPVDDEQYF	TGTGCCAGCTCACCTCCAGTGGACGACGAGCAGTACTTC
.	TRBJ2-7	TRBV28	TRBD1	CASSFLRGGSRGYEQYF	TGTGCCAGCAGTTTTTTAAGAGGGGGCTCTAGAGGGTACGAGCAGTACTTC
.	TRBJ2-3	TRBV7-9	TRBD2	CASSLAFSGGEVF	TGTGCCAGCAGCTTAGCGTTTAGCGGGGGCGAAGTATTT
many	TRBJ2-3	TRBV9	.	CASSVDRWRGGTDTQYF	TGTGCCAGCAGCGTAGATCGGTGGAGGGGGGGCACAGATACGCAGTATTTT
many	TRBJ2-1	TRBV4-1	TRBD2	CASSPTSGEYNEQFF	TGCGCCAGCAGCCCTACTAGCGGAGAGTACAATGAGCAGTTCTTC
many	TRBJ2-5	TRBV5-1	.	CASSFRHIQETQYF	TGCGCCAGCAGCTTTCGGCACATCCAAGAGACCCAGTACTTC
few	TRBJ2-1	TRBV20-1	TRBD2	CSALSGISNEQFF	TGCAGTGCTCTCAGCGGGATAAGCAATGAGCAGTTCTTC
many	TRBJ2-3	TRBV7-3	.	CASSLRVSPGTDTQYF	TGTGCCAGCAGCTTAAGGGTGTCGCCCGGCACAGATACGCAGTATTTT
.	TRBJ2-7	TRBV4-1	TRBD1	CASSLGQGDLYEQYF	TGCGCCAGCAGTTTGGGACAGGGGGACCTATACGAGCAGTACTTC
many	TRBJ2-1	TRBV5-1	.	CASSLGAPVGHNEQFF	TGCGCCAGCAGCTTGGGCGCCCCGGTAGGCCACAATGAGCAGTTCTTC
many	TRBJ2-3	TRBV5-1	.	CASSLSTDTQYF	TGCGCCAGCAGCCTAAGCACAGATACGCAGTATTTT
.	TRBJ2-7	TRBV2	TRBD1	CASTLIWPGTGNYEQYF	TGTGCCAGCACCCTAATATGGCCTGGGACAGGGAACTACGAGCAGTACTTC
many	TRBJ2-7	TRBV18	TRBD2	CASSPPGLAGVEQYF	TGTGCCAGCTCACCACCGGGACTAGCGGGAGTTGAGCAGTACTTC
many	TRBJ2-7	TRBV5-1	.	CASSLTPSYEQYF	TGCGCCAGCAGCTTAACACCGTCCTACGAGCAGTACTTC
many	TRBJ2-7	TRBV28	TRBD1	CASRSLTGSGDEQYF	TGTGCCAGCAGATCTTTGACAGGGTCGGGCGACGAGCAGTACTTC
few	TRBJ1-6	TRBV7-2	TRBD1	CASSLDYRGLHF	TGTGCCAGCAGCTTAGATTACAGGGGACTCCACTTT
many	TRBJ2-1	TRBV28	.	CASSSLGGMTYNEQFF	TGTGCCAGCAGTTCCCTCGGCGGGATGACCTACAATGAGCAGTTCTTC
few	TRBJ2-2	TRBV14	.	CASSQGQSKRTANTGELFF	TGTGCCAGCAGCCAAGGGCAATCTAAGAGGACAGCGAACACCGGGGAGCTGTTTTTT
.	TRBJ1-5	TRBV20-1	.	CSAIPRFPSGNQPQHF	TGCAGTGCCATCCCTAGATTCCCCTCGGGCAATCAGCCCCAGCATTTT
many	TRBJ2-7	TRBV28	.	CASSSSVFHRRYEQYF	TGTGCCAGCAGCTCTTCTGTCTTTCACCGGAGATACGAGCAGTACTTC
many	TRBJ1-5	TRBV28	.	CASTRTSNQPQHF	TGTGCCAGCACCCGGACCAGCAATCAGCCCCAGCATTTT
.	TRBJ2-7	TRBV7-2	.	CASSLAGFPQQQYF	TGTGCCAGCAGCTTGGCAGGGTTCCCACAGCAGCAGTACTTC
few	TRBJ1-3	TRBV11-2	.	CASSLEAGPTSGNTIYF	TGTGCCAGCAGCTTAGAGGCAGGGCCAACCTCTGGAAACACCATATATTTT
many	TRBJ2-2	TRBV3-1	.	CASSQVIGPGELFF	TGTGCCAGCAGCCAAGTAATAGGCCCGGGGGAGCTGTTTTTT
many	TRBJ2-7	TRBV5-1	TRBD1	CASSPTGGPSYEQYF	TGCGCCAGCAGCCCAACAGGGGGTCCTTCCTACGAGCAGTACTTC
.	TRBJ1-2	TRBV12-3/TRBV12-4	.	CASSIAISYGYTF	TGTGCCAGCAGCATAGCAATAAGCTATGGCTACACCTTC
many	TRBJ2-3	TRBV7-6	.	CASSLEAASSTDTQYF	TGTGCCAGCAGCTTAGAGGCGGCCTCTAGCACAGATACGCAGTATTTT
.	TRBJ2-7	TRBV13	.	CASSSRVAPGYEQYF	TGTGCCAGCAGCTCTAGAGTGGCGCCGGGCTACGAGCAGTACTTC
many	TRBJ2-2	TRBV2	TRBD1	CASLQGAITGELFF	TGTGCCAGCCTACAGGGGGCGATCACCGGGGAGCTGTTTTTT
.	TRBJ2-3	TRBV27	TRBD1	CASKQFPQGDSTDTQYF	TGTGCCAGCAAGCAATTCCCACAGGGGGACTCCACAGATACGCAGTATTTT
many	TRBJ1-2	TRBV6-1	.	CASSEWGRGYGYTF	TGTGCCAGCAGTGAATGGGGAAGAGGATATGGCTACACCTTC
medium-sized	TRBJ2-1	TRBV29-1	TRBD1	CSVGTGGYNEQFF	TGCAGCGTCGGGACAGGGGGCTACAATGAGCAGTTCTTC
.	TRBJ1-2	TRBV28	TRBD1	CASSGSGQGVYGYTF	TGTGCCAGCAGTGGGTCCGGACAGGGAGTCTATGGCTACACCTTC
many	TRBJ2-7	TRBV20-1	TRBD1	CSARVGQGVYEQYF	TGCAGTGCTAGAGTGGGACAGGGTGTGTACGAGCAGTACTTC
.	TRBJ2-6	TRBV5-1	.	CASSWEIGANVLTF	TGCGCCAGCAGCTGGGAGATAGGGGCCAACGTCCTGACTTTC
many	TRBJ1-1	TRBV12-3/TRBV12-4	.	CASSLSGRGNTEAFF	TGTGCCAGCAGTTTATCGGGAAGGGGAAACACTGAAGCTTTCTTT
.	TRBJ2-3	TRBV2	.	CASSRGLTDTQYF	TGTGCCAGCAGCCGGGGACTCACAGATACGCAGTATTTT
few	TRBJ2-7	TRBV14	TRBD2	CASSRFRTSGTYEQYF	TGTGCCAGCAGCCGATTCCGGACTAGCGGGACCTACGAGCAGTACTTC
many	TRBJ2-5	TRBV11-2	.	CASSLVDGVKETQYF	TGTGCCAGCAGCTTAGTCGACGGGGTAAAAGAGACCCAGTACTTC
.	TRBJ2-7	TRBV2	.	CASIGAGAHEGQYF	TGTGCCAGCATTGGCGCAGGGGCACACGAAGGGCAGTACTTC
many	TRBJ2-3	TRBV7-3	.	CASSHFRADTQYF	TGTGCCAGCAGCCATTTTAGGGCAGATACGCAGTATTTT
.	TRBJ2-2	TRBV7-6	TRBD2	CASSLEARGGSTGELFF	TGTGCCAGCAGCTTAGAGGCTCGGGGGGGCAGCACCGGGGAGCTGTTTTTT
many	TRBJ2-2	TRBV2	TRBD2	CASLRTSGTGELFF	TGTGCCAGCCTTAGGACTAGCGGGACCGGGGAGCTGTTTTTT
many	TRBJ2-3	TRBV5-1	.	CASNLGPIFTDTQYF	TGCGCCAGCAACCTCGGACCGATTTTCACAGATACGCAGTATTTT
.	TRBJ2-7	TRBV19	.	CASTSRPGNSYEQYF	TGTGCCAGTACCTCCCGCCCGGGAAACTCCTACGAGCAGTACTTC
many	TRBJ2-3	TRBV6-4	TRBD1	CATVDRETDTQYF	TGTGCCACCGTTGACAGGGAGACAGATACGCAGTATTTT
few	TRBJ2-5	TRBV5-1	.	CASSSRQETQYF	TGCGCCAGCAGCTCTCGGCAAGAGACCCAGTACTTC